Listed below are T cell receptor beta chains from one sample, sequenced in a study of control samples from healthy donors and cancer patients. Using immunoSEQ multiplex PCR, the repertoire was profiled, and TCRdb retains in-frame clones only, with some absent. This sample has about 85,000 clones, with roughly nine tenths found just once. Sequencing used blood. The receptor source for this set is a woman aged 60-70 years in good health. Each CDR3 is given with its conserved first and last residue. A D gene is named only where the DNA matches it firmly.

D gene: -
V gene: TRBV9
CDR3 protein: CASSGGASETQYF

D gene: -
V gene: TRBV11-3
CDR3 protein: CASSLDSRDTEAFF

D gene: TRBD2
V gene: TRBV5-1
CDR3 protein: CARWRGGLDTGELFF

D gene: -
V gene: TRBV29-1
CDR3 protein: CSVERGRDTEAFF

D gene: -
V gene: TRBV5-1
CDR3 protein: CASSLTGFSGNTIYF

D gene: TRBD1
V gene: TRBV28
CDR3 protein: CASRSRDRGMNTEAFF

D gene: TRBD2
V gene: TRBV11-2
CDR3 protein: CASSLGTSGNPWDEQFF

D gene: -
V gene: TRBV6-5
CDR3 protein: CASSPGWDYGYTF

D gene: -
V gene: TRBV5-1
CDR3 protein: CASSSVPTDTQYF

D gene: TRBD1
V gene: TRBV6-4
CDR3 protein: CVSSRTGEISYSNQPQHF

D gene: -
V gene: TRBV28
CDR3 protein: CASRGRNYGYTF

D gene: -
V gene: TRBV4-1
CDR3 protein: CASSQPRNSVAKNIQYF

D gene: -
V gene: TRBV20-1
CDR3 protein: CSASWRRRGANYGYTF

D gene: -
V gene: TRBV29-1
CDR3 protein: CSVEGRTNTEAFF

D gene: TRBD2
V gene: TRBV5-4
CDR3 protein: CASSPLAGVSNEQFF

D gene: TRBD1
V gene: TRBV27
CDR3 protein: CASSSTEKQGINTEAFF

D gene: -
V gene: TRBV15
CDR3 protein: CATRGPTRGEQYF

D gene: -
V gene: TRBV6-5
CDR3 protein: CASSPRKGMNTEAFF

D gene: -
V gene: TRBV20-1
CDR3 protein: CRAQGNTEAFF

D gene: TRBD1
V gene: TRBV19
CDR3 protein: CASSIVDRVSYGYTF

D gene: TRBD1
V gene: TRBV5-1
CDR3 protein: CASSLGDRSGVSPLHF

D gene: -
V gene: TRBV5-4
CDR3 protein: CASSPIGGGWTDTQYF

D gene: -
V gene: TRBV12-3/TRBV12-4
CDR3 protein: CASSPSQDTQYF

D gene: -
V gene: TRBV3-1/TRBV3-2
CDR3 protein: CASSQDQGQSYEQYF